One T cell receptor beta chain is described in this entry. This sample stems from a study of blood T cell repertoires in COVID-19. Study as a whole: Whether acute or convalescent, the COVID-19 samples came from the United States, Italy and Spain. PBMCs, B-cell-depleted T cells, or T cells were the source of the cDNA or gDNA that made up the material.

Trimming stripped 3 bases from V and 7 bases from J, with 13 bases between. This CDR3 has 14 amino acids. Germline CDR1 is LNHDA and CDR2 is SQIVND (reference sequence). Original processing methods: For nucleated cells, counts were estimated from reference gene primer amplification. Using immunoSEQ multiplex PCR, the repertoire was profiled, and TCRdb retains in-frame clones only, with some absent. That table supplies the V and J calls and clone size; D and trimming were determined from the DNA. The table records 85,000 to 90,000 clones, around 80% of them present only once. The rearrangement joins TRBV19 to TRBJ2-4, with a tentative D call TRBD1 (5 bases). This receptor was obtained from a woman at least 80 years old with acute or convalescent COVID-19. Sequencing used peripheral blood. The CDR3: CASSIGAPGNIQYF. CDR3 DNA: TGTGCCAGTAGTATTGGGGCCCCTGGGAACATTCAGTACTTC.